The present TCR beta chain was sequenced within a study of chemoradiotherapy in HPV16-positive cancers. Overall study findings and caveats: HPV-responsive T-cell expansion during chemoradiotherapy was linked to improved recurrence-free survival in HPV16-positive patients. During treatment, candidate HPV-specific clones and E7-related motifs expanded in tumor.

Germline loops: CDR1 MNHEY, CDR2 SMNVEV (reference sequence). Trimming took 3 bases from V and 7 from J, leaving 12 bases between them. This CDR3 is built from 13 residues. This table comes from immunoSEQ multiplex PCR, and its TCRdb copy is limited to in-frame clones, with some not included. The data contain fewer than 8,000 clones, about 89% of them singletons. This clone was counted a single time. Its antigen is undetermined. The receptor's source is a human donor with HPV-associated anogenital cancer. The specimen was taken from a patient who underwent chemoradiotherapy. The chain recombines TRBV27 with TRBJ1-2; the D is unclear. CDR3 sequence reads: CASSFRGPFGYTF. The CDR3 coding sequence is TGTGCCAGCAGTTTTAGAGGGCCCTTTGGCTACACCTTC.